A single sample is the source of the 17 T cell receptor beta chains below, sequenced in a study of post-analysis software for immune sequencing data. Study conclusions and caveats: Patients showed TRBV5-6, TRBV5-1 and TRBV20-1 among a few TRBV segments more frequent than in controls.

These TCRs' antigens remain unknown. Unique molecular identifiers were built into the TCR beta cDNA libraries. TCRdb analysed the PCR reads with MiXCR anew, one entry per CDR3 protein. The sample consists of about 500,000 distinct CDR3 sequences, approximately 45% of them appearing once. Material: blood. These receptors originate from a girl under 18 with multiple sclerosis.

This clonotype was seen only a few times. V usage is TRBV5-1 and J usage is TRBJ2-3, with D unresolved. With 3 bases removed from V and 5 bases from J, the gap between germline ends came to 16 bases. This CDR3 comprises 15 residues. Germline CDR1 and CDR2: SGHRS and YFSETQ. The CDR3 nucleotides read TGCGCCAGCAGCTCGCGGTCGGGCCCCGAAGATACGCAGTATTTT. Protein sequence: CASSSRSGPEDTQYF.

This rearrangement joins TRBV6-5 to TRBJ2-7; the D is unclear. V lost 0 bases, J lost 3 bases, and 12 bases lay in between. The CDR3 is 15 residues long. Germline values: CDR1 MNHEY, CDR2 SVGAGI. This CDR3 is CASSYSGSTNYEQYF. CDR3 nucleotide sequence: TGTGCCAGCAGTTACTCCGGATCCACAAACTACGAGCAGTACTTC.

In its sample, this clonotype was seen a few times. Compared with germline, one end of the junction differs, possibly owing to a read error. The CDR3 here is CAGSQASGLGQYF. CDR3 sequence (DNA): TGTGCCGGCAGCCAAGCGTCGGGACTCGGGCAGTACTTC. J is TRBJ2-5 and V is TRBV3-1, with D maybe TRBD2 (6 bases). Germline loops: CDR1 LGHDT, CDR2 YNNKEL (reference sequence). This CDR3 contains 13 residues.

CDR3 bases: TGCGCCAGCAGCCCCCGGGACAGGGGACCCCGCTGGGGCTACACCTTC. It translates to CASSPRDRGPRWGYTF. The chain has TRBV4-1 and TRBJ1-2; 10 nucleotides agree with TRBD1. With V trimmed by 4 bases and J by 8 bases, 13 bases remained unmatched. CDR1 and CDR2 (germline): MGHRA, YSYEKL. CDR3 length equals 16 residues.

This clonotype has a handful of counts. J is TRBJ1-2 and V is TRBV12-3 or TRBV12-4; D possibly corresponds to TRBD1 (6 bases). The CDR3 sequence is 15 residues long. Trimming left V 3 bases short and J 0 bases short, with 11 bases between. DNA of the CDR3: TGTGCCAGCAGTTTCTCGGACAGAACTAACTATGGCTACACCTTC. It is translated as CASSFSDRTNYGYTF.

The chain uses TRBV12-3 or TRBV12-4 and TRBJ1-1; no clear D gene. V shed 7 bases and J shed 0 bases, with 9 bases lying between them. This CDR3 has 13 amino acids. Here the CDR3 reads CASTRLVNTEAFF. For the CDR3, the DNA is TGTGCCAGCACCCGGCTGGTGAACACTGAAGCTTTCTTT.

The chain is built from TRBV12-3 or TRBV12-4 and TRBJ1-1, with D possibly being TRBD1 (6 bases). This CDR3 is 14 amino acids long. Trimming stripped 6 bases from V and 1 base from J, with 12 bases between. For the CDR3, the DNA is TGTGCCAGCAGAGCCGGGACATCGAACACTGAAGCTTTCTTT. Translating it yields CASRAGTSNTEAFF.

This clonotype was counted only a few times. This chain's CDR3 is CSVGATGKGYEQYF. DNA of the CDR3: TGCAGCGTTGGGGCGACAGGGAAAGGCTACGAGCAGTACTTC. V and J are TRBV29-1 and TRBJ2-7; 7 bases agree with TRBD1. J was trimmed by 3 bases and V by 4 bases; bases with no gene match: 9. This CDR3 comprises 14 residues. The V gene's germline CDR1 is SQVTM and CDR2 ANQGSEA.

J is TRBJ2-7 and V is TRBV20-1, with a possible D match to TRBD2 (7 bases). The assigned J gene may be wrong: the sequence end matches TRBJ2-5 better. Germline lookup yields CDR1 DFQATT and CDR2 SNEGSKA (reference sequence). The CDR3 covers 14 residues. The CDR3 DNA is TGCAGTGCTCTCAAGGGGGGGGTAGGAGAGACCCAGTACTTC. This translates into CSALKGGVGETQYF.

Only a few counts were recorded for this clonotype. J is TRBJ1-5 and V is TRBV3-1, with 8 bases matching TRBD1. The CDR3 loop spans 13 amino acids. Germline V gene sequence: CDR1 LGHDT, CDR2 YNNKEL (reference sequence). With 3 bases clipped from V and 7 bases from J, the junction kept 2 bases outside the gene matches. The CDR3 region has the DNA TGTGCCAGCAGCCAGGACAGGGTCCAGCCCCAGCATTTT. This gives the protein CASSQDRVQPQHF. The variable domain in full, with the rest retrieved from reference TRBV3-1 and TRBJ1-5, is DTAVSQTPKYLVTQMGNDKSIKCEQNLGHDTMYWYKQDSKKFLKIMFSYNNKELIINETVPNRFSPKSPDKAHLNLHINSLELGDSAVYFCASSQDRVQPQHFGDGTRLSIL.

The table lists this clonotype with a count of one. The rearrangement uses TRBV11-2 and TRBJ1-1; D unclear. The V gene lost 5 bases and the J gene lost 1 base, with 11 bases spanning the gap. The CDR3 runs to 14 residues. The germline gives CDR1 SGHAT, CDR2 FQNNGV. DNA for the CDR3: TGTGCCAGCAGCCGTGTGGGAGGGAACACTGAAGCTTTCTTT. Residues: CASSRVGGNTEAFF.

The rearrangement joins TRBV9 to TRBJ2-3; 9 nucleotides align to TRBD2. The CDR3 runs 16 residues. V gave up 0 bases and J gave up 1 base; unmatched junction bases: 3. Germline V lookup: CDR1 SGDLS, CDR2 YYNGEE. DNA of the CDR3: TGTGCCAGCAGCGTAGAGGGACTAGCACGCACAGATACGCAGTATTTT. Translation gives CASSVEGLARTDTQYF.

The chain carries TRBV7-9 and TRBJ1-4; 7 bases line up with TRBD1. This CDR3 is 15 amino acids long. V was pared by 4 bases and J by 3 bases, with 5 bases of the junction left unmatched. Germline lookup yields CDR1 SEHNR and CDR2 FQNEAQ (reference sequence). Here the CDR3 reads CASSYEGQSNEKLFF. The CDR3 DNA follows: TGTGCCAGCAGCTACGAGGGACAGTCTAATGAAAAACTGTTTTTT.

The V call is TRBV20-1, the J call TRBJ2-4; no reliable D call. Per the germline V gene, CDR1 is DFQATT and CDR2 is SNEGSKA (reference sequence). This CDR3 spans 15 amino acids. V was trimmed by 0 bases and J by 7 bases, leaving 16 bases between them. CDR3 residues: CSARDPTFHMNIQYF. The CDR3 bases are TGCAGTGCTAGAGATCCGACTTTTCACATGAACATTCAGTACTTC.

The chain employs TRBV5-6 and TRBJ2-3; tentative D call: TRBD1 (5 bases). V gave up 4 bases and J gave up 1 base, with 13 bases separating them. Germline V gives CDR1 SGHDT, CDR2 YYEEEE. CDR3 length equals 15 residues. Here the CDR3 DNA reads TGTGCCAGCAGCAGGGTCCTAGGGGGCACAGATACGCAGTATTTT. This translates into CASSRVLGGTDTQYF.

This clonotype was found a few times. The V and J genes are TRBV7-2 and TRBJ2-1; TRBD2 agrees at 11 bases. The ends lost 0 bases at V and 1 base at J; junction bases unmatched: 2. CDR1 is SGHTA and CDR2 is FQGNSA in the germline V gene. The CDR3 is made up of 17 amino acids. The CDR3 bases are TGTGCCAGCAGCTTAGCTAGCGGGAGGGTATCCTACAATGAGCAGTTCTTC. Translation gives CASSLASGRVSYNEQFF. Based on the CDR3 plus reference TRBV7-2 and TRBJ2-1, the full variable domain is GAGVSQSPSNKVTEKGKDVELRCDPISGHTALYWYRQSLGQGLEFLIYFQGNSAPDKSGLPSDRFSAERTGGSVSTLTIQRTQQEDSAVYLCASSLASGRVSYNEQFFGPGTRLTVL.

This chain's CDR3 is CASSLDGPYEQYF. In nucleotides, the CDR3 is TGCGCCAGCAGCTTGGACGGACCCTACGAGCAGTACTTC. V usage is TRBV5-1 and J usage is TRBJ2-7, with no clear D. The length of the CDR3 is 13 residues. V lost 0 bases and J lost 2, with 6 bases in between. Germline V lookup: CDR1 SGHRS, CDR2 YFSETQ. Filled out from reference TRBV5-1 and TRBJ2-7, the complete variable domain reads KAGVTQTPRYLIKTRGQQVTLSCSPISGHRSVSWYQQTPGQGLQFLFEYFSETQRNKGNFPGRFSGRQFSNSRSEMNVSTLELGDSALYLCASSLDGPYEQYFGPGTRLTVT.